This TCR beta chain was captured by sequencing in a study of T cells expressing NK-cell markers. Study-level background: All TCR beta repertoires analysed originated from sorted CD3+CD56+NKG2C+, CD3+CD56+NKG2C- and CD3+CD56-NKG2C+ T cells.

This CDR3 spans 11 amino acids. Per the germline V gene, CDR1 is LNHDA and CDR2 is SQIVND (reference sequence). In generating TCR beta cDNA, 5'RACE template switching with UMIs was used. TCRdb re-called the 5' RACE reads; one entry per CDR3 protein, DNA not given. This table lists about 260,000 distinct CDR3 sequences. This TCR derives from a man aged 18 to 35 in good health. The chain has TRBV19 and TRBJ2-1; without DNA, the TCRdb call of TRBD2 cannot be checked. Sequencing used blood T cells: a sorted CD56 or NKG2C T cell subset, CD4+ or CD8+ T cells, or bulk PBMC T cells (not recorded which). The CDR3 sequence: CASSRASRQFF.